This note documents a single T cell receptor (beta chain) sequence. Its antigen is currently unknown. The read ends 3 residues shy of where the CDR3 ends; the end is completed using the germline J gene. These data are taken from a study of Tregs in tolerant kidney transplant recipients. Study background: Mixed chimerism was transient after nonmyeloablative marrow transplants from related graft donors.

Germline values: CDR1 SNHLY, CDR2 FYNNEI. V lost 7 bases to trimming and J lost 5 bases, with 18 bases between them. The CDR3 sequence is 15 residues long. Study-level points and caveats: The most relevant donor-specific Treg TCRbeta repertoire apparently came from expansion with activated donor B cells. Biological reproducibility was not directly addressed in this study.

Libraries were prepared by immunoSEQ multiplex PCR; TCRdb keeps only in-frame clonotypes and omits some of them. Found here are some 52,000 clones; the top ten clones hold about 0.83%. Thawed PBMCs were FACS-sorted into unstimulated CD4+CD25+CD127- regulatory T cells, CD4+CD25- non-regulatory cells, CD4 and CD8 cells. The chain is built from TRBV2 and TRBJ2-4; the D gene is possibly TRBD2 (5 bases). The sequencing here drew on CD4+ T cells from blood, taken before the transplant. The receptor comes from a human donor who received a combined kidney and bone marrow transplant. The part of the CDR3 DNA that was read is TGTGCCAGCAAAAGGTACGCGGGCCCGGAAAACATT. Translated: CASKRYAGPENI. The entire CDR3 is CASKRYAGPENIQYF.